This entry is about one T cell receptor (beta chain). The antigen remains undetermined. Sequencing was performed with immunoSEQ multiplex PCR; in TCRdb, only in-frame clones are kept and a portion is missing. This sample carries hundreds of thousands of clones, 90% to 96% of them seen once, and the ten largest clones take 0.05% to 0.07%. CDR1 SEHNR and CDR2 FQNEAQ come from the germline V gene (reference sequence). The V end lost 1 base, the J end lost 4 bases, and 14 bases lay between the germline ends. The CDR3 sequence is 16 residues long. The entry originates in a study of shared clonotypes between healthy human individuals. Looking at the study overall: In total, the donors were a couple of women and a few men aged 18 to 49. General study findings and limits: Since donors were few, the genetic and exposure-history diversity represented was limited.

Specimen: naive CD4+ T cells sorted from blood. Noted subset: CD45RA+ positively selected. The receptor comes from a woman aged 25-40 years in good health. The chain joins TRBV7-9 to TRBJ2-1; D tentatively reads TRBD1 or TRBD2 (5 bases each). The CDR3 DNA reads TGTGCCAGCAGCTTAGGTTCGGGGCTGTCGTACAATGAGCAGTTCTTC. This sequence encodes CASSLGSGLSYNEQFF.